This TCR beta chain was sequenced during a study of long-term antiretroviral therapy in people with HIV (dated by TCRdb to between 2022 and 2023). Looking at the study overall: The earliest samples were collected about a decade before the 2015 WHO recommendation for immediate ART, when ART was typically delayed until CD4 counts fell. Whether ART initiation and durable HIV suppression were associated with changes in peripheral blood TRB repertoire composition and diversity was tested in a retrospective serial study. A total of some 200 cryopreserved PBMC samples came from 25 to 35 adults with confirmed HIV infection and were collected serially over a mean of roughly 6 years (range 1-12). Among the 30 or so participants with HIV, around 10 were female. No cross-contamination during QIAcube processing was seen in test extractions of a monoclonal T-cell line run alongside 33 polyclonal samples.

Comments on this clone: The target of this receptor is not known. No quality values exist for individual bases; no much larger clone is one base distant.

The immunoSEQ hsTCRB v3.0 assay was used at survey level resolution for TRB variable region sequencing. The targeted TRB sequencing depth was roughly 35,000-50,000 T-cell genomes per sample. Pooled TRB libraries were sequenced on an Illumina MiSeq with a v3 150-cycle kit. The paper's processing steps were these. Repertoire analysis was run in R within a reproducible Nextflow workflow that covered QC, data transformation and analysis. LymphoSeq2, an R package for AIRR-Seq data exploration, was used to implement custom analyses. Several samples yielding fewer than 5000 total TRB sequences were excluded, leaving more than 150 analyzed HIV repertoires. Among the approximately 180 retained HIV repertoires, about 57 were collected before ART initiation and 120 to 130 were collected after ART initiation. Each repertoire was downsampled to 5000 TRB nucleotide sequences, and summary statistics were averaged across 100 downsampling iterations. The analysis kept only TRB sequences whose CDR3 regions were at least seven amino acids long. Two measures captured diversity: a Shannon entropy-derived clonality score and the Gini coefficient. In repertoire networks, the top 5000 CDR3 amino acid sequences were linked whenever an edit distance of one separated two sequences. For TRB CDR3 amino acid sequences, antigen specificity groups and MHC restriction were predicted with GLIPH2. To flag known associations with CMV, EBV, HIV or tissue antigens, CDR3 amino acid sequences were compared against VDJdb and McPAS-TCR. Pre-ART, post-ART and control groups were compared with Wilcoxon signed-rank tests and Holm-Bonferroni correction. TCRdb took this table from immuneACCESS and kept in-frame rearrangements with V and J called. Such tables lack part of the clones; where checked against another copy, unresolved V genes explain under half of the gap, and the rest is unexplained. V and J calls and clone size follow that table, whereas D and trimming were derived from the DNA. Within this sample are fewer than 30,000 clones, with around 95% of them counted one time only. The top ten constitute roughly 8% of the sample.

To be included, a participant needed at least one PBMC sample from before ART initiation plus at least two post-ART samples. All participants with HIV were treated in the United States of America. Cryopreserved samples of about 1-10 million PBMC were thawed and washed before DNA extraction. At the time of the earliest PBMC sample for each participant with HIV, ages ranged from about 23 to 60 years. Each participant contributed PBMC samples from 1-4 timepoints before ART initiation and 2-8 timepoints after ART initiation, with a median of 7 samples. Serial HIV viral load, CD4+ T-cell count, ART history and demographic data were obtained for every participant. Using a Qiagen kit on a QIAcube, genomic DNA was extracted from unsorted PBMC, with samples processed in batches of 12. The research as a whole found: Owing to limited PBMC availability, only the TCR beta chain was sequenced, without alpha chain pairing. Because cell numbers in pre-ART samples were limited, unsorted PBMC were profiled instead of sorted CD4+ and CD8+ T cells. The samples span the years 2004 to 2017, and the ART regimens used may be less effective than current regimens. Expanded TRB clones identified before ART initiation dominated the repertoire at all time points, although this dominance fluctuated and declined in many PLHIV after ART. No data were available on ART adherence, viral resistance or therapy changes, limiting inferences about post-ART repertoire changes. ART initiation was associated with a significant increase in TRB diversity, but diversity stayed significantly below transplant donor controls even after long-term ART. CDR3 length ranges in HIV repertoires were narrower than in controls, and network structure suggested an antigen-experienced repertoire with only a slight naive shift after ART.

The sequence derives from a young man with HIV. The sequencing here drew on unsorted PBMCs, taken 5.3 years after starting antiretroviral therapy.

The CDR3 corresponds to CASSLSGSTYEQYF. In nucleotides, the sequence is TGTGCCAGCAGCTTATCGGGCAGCACCTACGAGCAGTACTTC. The rearrangement joined TRBV7-9 to TRBJ2-7; there is no confident call for the D gene. CDR1 and CDR2 are read off the germline V gene (reference sequence) as SEHNR and FQNEAQ. Trimming costs V 2 bases and J 2 bases, and their ends lie 10 bases apart. The CDR3 sequence holds 14 residues, the cysteine and phenylalanine included. Of all the DNA, just the CDR3 is kept, 42 bases in frame from base 1. Reference TRBV7-9 and TRBJ2-7 proteins supply the regions before and after the CDR3; the full variable domain is: DTGVSQNPRHKITKRGQNVTFRCDPISEHNRLYWYRQTLGQGPEFLTYFQNEAQLEKSRLLSDRFSAERPKGSFSTLEIQRTEQGDSAMYLCASSLSGSTYEQYFGPGTRLTVT.